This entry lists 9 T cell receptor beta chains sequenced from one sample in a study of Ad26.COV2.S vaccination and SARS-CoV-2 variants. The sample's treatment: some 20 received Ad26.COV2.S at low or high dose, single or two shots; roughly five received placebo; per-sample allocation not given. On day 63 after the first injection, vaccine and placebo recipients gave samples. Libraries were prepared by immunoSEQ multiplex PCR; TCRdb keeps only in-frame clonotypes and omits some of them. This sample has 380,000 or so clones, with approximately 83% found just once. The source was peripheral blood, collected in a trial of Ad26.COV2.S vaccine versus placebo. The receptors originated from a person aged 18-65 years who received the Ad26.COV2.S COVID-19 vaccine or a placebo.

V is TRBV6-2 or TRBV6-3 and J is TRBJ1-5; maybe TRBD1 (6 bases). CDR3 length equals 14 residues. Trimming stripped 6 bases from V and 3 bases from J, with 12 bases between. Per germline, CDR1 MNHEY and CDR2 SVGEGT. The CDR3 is CASSQGNLNQPQHF. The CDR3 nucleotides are TGTGCCAGCAGCCAGGGGAACCTCAATCAGCCCCAGCATTTT.

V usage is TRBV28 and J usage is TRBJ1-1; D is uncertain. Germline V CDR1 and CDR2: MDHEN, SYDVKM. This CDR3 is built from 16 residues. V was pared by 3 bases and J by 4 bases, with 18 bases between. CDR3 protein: CASSFPPESAGTEAFF. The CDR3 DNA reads TGTGCCAGCAGTTTTCCCCCAGAATCGGCGGGCACTGAAGCTTTCTTT.

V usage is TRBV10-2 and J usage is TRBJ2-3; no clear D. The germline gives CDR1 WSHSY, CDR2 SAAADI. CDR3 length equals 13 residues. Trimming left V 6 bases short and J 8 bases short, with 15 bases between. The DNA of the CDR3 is TGCGCCAGCAGGGGAACGGAATCGGGTACGCAGTATTTT. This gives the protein CASRGTESGTQYF.

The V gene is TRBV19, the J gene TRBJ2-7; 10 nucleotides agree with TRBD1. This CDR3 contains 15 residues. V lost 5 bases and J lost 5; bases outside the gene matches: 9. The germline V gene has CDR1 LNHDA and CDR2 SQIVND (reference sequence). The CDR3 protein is CASSPEGTGANEQYF. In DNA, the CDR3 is TGTGCCAGTAGTCCAGAGGGGACAGGGGCTAACGAGCAGTACTTC.

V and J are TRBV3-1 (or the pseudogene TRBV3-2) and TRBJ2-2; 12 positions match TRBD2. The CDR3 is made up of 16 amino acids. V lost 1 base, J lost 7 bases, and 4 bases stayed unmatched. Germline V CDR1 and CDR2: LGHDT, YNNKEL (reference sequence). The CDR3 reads CASSQVRGLAGGELFF. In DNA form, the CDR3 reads TGTGCCAGCAGCCAAGTAAGGGGACTAGCGGGCGGGGAGCTGTTTTTT.

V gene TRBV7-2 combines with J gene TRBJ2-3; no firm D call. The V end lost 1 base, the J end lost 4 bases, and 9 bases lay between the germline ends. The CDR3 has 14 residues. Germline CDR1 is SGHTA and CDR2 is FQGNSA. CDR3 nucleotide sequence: TGTGCCAGCAGCTTAGGATCGCCCCCAGATACGCAGTATTTT. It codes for CASSLGSPPDTQYF.

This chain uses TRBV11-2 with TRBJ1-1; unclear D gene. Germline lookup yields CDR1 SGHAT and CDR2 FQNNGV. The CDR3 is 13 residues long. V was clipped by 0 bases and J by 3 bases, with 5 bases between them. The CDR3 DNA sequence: TGTGCCAGCAGCTTAGAGTTATACACTGAAGCTTTCTTT. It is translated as CASSLELYTEAFF.

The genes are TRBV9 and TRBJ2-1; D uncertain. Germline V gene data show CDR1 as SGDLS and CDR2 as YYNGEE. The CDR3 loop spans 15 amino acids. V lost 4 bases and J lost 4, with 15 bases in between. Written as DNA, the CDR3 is TGTGCCAGCAGCCCCTCAGGTGGGGTTTACAATGAGCAGTTCTTC. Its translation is CASSPSGGVYNEQFF.

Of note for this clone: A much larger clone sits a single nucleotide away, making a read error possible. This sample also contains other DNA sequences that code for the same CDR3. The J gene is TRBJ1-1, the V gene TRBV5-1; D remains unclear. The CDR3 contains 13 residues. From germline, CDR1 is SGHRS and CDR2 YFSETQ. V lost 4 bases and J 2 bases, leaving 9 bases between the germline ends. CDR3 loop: CASSPDGNTEAFF. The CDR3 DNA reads TGCGCCAGCAGCCCGGACGGTAACACTGAAGCTTTCTTT.